The 20 T cell receptor beta chains in this list originate from one sample, sequenced in a study of T cells after yellow fever vaccination. TCRdb independently ran MiXCR on the 5' RACE reads; one entry per CDR3 protein. Of 250,000 or so distinct CDR3 sequences in the sample, approximately 3.8% were seen once. The specimen comprised PBMCs, sampled 15 days after the yellow fever booster vaccination. The source of these receptors is a man aged 18 to 30 who received the YFV17D yellow fever vaccine.

This clonotype occurred many times. The chain links TRBV6-2 or TRBV6-3 to TRBJ2-7; D remains unclear. Looked up from germline, CDR1 is MNHEY and CDR2 is SVGEGT. The CDR3 runs 14 residues. Trimming stripped 0 bases from V and 3 bases from J, with 9 bases between. The CDR3 here is CASSYSGGYYEQYF. CDR3 nucleotides: TGTGCCAGCAGTTACTCGGGCGGCTACTACGAGCAGTACTTC.

This clonotype was detected ten times or more. The chain employs TRBV11-2 and TRBJ1-2; the D is unclear. Germline-derived CDR1 and CDR2 are SGHAT and FQNNGV. There are 13 residues in the CDR3. Between the trimmed V and J ends, which lost 2 bases and 4 bases, there was a span of 8 bases. This chain's CDR3 is CASSLTSTYGYTF. DNA for the CDR3: TGTGCCAGCAGCTTAACATCTACCTATGGCTACACCTTC.

This clonotype was seen many times. This chain connects TRBV19 to TRBJ2-7; D is undetermined. The CDR3 runs to 14 residues. Trimming took off 3 bases at V and 4 bases at J, with 13 bases between the two ends. Germline V gene lookup returns CDR1 LNHDA and CDR2 SQIVND (reference sequence). CDR3 nucleotides: TGTGCCAGTAGTATGGGCACACCAAGGTACGAGCAGTACTTC. This codes for CASSMGTPRYEQYF. The whole variable domain, filled in from reference TRBV19 and TRBJ2-7, reads DGGITQSPKYLFRKEGQNVTLSCEQNLNHDAMYWYRQDPGQGLRLIYYSQIVNDFQKGDIAEGYSVSREKKESFPLTVTSAQKNPTAFYLCASSMGTPRYEQYFGPGTRLTVT.

This clonotype was seen ten or more times. This chain connects TRBV7-2 to TRBJ2-2, with D possibly TRBD2 on 7 matching bases. Trimming stripped 5 bases from V and 6 bases from J, with 10 bases between. The CDR3 length is 13 residues. Germline CDR1 and CDR2: SGHTA and FQGNSA. The CDR3 here is CASSRGAAGELFF. CDR3 nucleotides: TGTGCCAGCAGCCGGGGGGCGGCCGGGGAGCTGTTTTTT.

This clonotype was detected many times. This chain links TRBV20-1 with TRBJ1-5; D is ambiguous. V was clipped by 3 bases and J by 4 bases, with 7 bases between them. CDR1 is DFQATT, CDR2 SNEGSKA, per germline (reference sequence). The CDR3 consists of 12 residues. This chain's CDR3 is CSASTANQPQHF. The CDR3 coding sequence is TGCAGTGCTAGCACAGCTAATCAGCCCCAGCATTTT.

The gene calls are TRBV27 and TRBJ1-1, with D unclear. Germline loops: CDR1 MNHEY, CDR2 SMNVEV (reference sequence). The V and J ends lost 6 bases and 1 base respectively, with 18 bases between them. The length of the CDR3 is 16 residues. CDR3 DNA sequence: TGTGCCAGCAGGTATGTTATCGGAGGCGAGAACACTGAAGCTTTCTTT. It yields the protein CASRYVIGGENTEAFF.

There are many counts of this clonotype. This rearrangement joins TRBV29-1 to TRBJ2-1, with 10 bases lining up with TRBD2. Germline CDR1 reads SQVTM; CDR2 reads ANQGSEA. The CDR3 totals 14 residues. With 6 bases clipped from V and 10 bases from J, the junction kept 12 bases outside the gene matches. The CDR3: CSVKALAGAQEQFF. CDR3 bases: TGCAGCGTGAAAGCCCTAGCGGGGGCTCAAGAGCAGTTCTTC.

This clonotype occurred many times. The rearrangement links TRBV25-1 to TRBJ1-2; no definite D call. The CDR3 runs 11 residues. Germline loops: CDR1 MGHDK, CDR2 SYGVNS. V was trimmed by 2 bases and J by 8 bases, leaving 6 bases between them. CDR3 sequence: CASSEQGGYTF. The CDR3 DNA follows: TGTGCCAGCAGTGAACAAGGAGGCTACACCTTC.

This clonotype has a count of ten or more. The rearrangement links TRBV7-9 to TRBJ1-2; a possible D gene is TRBD1 (6 bases). Deletions cut 4 bases from V and 3 bases from J, with 15 bases between. CDR3 length: 15 amino acids. Looked up from germline, CDR1 is SEHNR and CDR2 is FQNEAQ (reference sequence). CDR3 protein: CASSSISGAHYGYTF. CDR3 in DNA: TGTGCCAGCAGCTCAATATCGGGGGCCCACTATGGCTACACCTTC.

The table lists this clonotype with many counts. This chain links TRBV19 with TRBJ1-1, with D perhaps matching TRBD1 (5 bases). Germline loops: CDR1 LNHDA, CDR2 SQIVND (reference sequence). Between the trimmed V and J ends, which lost 6 bases and 8 bases, there was a span of 13 bases. CDR3 size: 12 residues. The CDR3 DNA sequence: TGTGCCAGTAGATCAGGGCTAGCCGAAGCTTTCTTT. Its protein is CASRSGLAEAFF.

This clonotype has a count of ten or more. This chain uses TRBV12-3 or TRBV12-4 with TRBJ1-5; unclear D gene. The V end lost 6 bases, the J end lost 6 bases, and 12 bases lay between the germline ends. The CDR3 spans 13 residues. The CDR3 coding sequence is TGTGCCAGCAGCCAACAAACCGGTCAGCCCCAGCATTTT. This gives the protein CASSQQTGQPQHF.

This clonotype was picked up many times. This chain links TRBV12-3 or TRBV12-4 with TRBJ1-4, with unresolved D. CDR3 length: 13 residues. The V gene lost 5 bases and the J gene lost 3 bases, with 7 bases spanning the gap. This chain's CDR3 is CASSGESNEKLFF. The CDR3 DNA follows: TGTGCCAGCAGTGGCGAGTCTAATGAAAAACTGTTTTTT.

The sample holds many counts of this clonotype. V and J are TRBV28 and TRBJ1-4; D possibly corresponds to TRBD1 (6 bases). Germline-derived CDR1 and CDR2 are MDHEN and SYDVKM. Trimming removed 1 base from V and 6 bases from J, with 12 bases in between. This CDR3 has 15 residues. The CDR3 sequence is CASSLFRRGDEKLFF. The CDR3 region has the DNA TGTGCCAGCAGTTTATTCCGCAGGGGCGATGAAAAACTGTTTTTT.

This clonotype was found many times. The chain recombines TRBV4-3 with TRBJ1-6; D is possibly TRBD1 (6 bases). V gave up 4 bases and J gave up 4 bases, with 8 bases separating them. The CDR3 consists of 14 residues. Germline assignment: CDR1 LGHNA and CDR2 YSLEER. The CDR3 DNA follows: TGCGCCAGCAGCCCGACAGGTTATAATTCACCCCTCCACTTT. This translates into CASSPTGYNSPLHF.

This clonotype has ten or more counts. The rearrangement joins TRBV5-1 to TRBJ2-1, with D perhaps TRBD1 (6 bases). This CDR3 has 14 residues. Germline V gene sequence: CDR1 SGHRS, CDR2 YFSETQ. V was shortened by 2 bases and J by 2 bases, with 8 bases between the two germline ends. This CDR3 is CASSFTGPYNEQFF. CDR3 nucleotide sequence: TGCGCCAGCAGCTTCACAGGGCCCTACAATGAGCAGTTCTTC.

The rearrangement links TRBV7-9 to TRBJ1-1, with unresolved D. Trimming pared 0 bases from V and 10 bases from J, leaving 12 bases between. CDR3 size: 13 residues. The germline CDR1 and CDR2 sequences are SEHNR and FQNEAQ (reference sequence). The DNA for the CDR3 is TGTGCCAGCAGCTTAGCCCCGCCGTCCGGAGCTTTCTTT. The encoded protein is CASSLAPPSGAFF.

This clonotype has a count of ten or more. The chain employs TRBV7-9 and TRBJ2-5, with a possible D match to TRBD2 (6 bases). The CDR3 spans 15 residues. Trimming removed 3 bases from V and 1 base from J, with 12 bases in between. Germline V gives CDR1 SEHNR, CDR2 FQNEAQ (reference sequence). The CDR3 bases are TGTGCCAGCAGCTTCGGGTCCGGGGGCCAAGAGACCCAGTACTTC. This encodes CASSFGSGGQETQYF.

This clonotype was seen many times. The genes are TRBV20-1 and TRBJ2-3; 12 bases line up with TRBD2. Per the germline V gene, CDR1 is DFQATT and CDR2 is SNEGSKA (reference sequence). CDR3 length: 15 amino acids. Germline trimming cut 6 bases from V and 0 bases from J; bases unmatched to any gene: 4. CDR3 bases: TGCAGTGCCACTCTAGCGGGGGGGAGCACAGATACGCAGTATTTT. It specifies CSATLAGGSTDTQYF.

In its sample, this clonotype was seen many times. The V call is TRBV28, the J call TRBJ1-5; D is perhaps TRBD1 (5 bases). V lost 6 bases, J lost 1 base, and 13 bases lay in between. Germline loops: CDR1 MDHEN, CDR2 SYDVKM. CDR3 size: 15 residues. The CDR3 DNA reads TGTGCCAGCAGCCCTCGTGAGGGGAGCAATCAGCCCCAGCATTTT. It specifies CASSPREGSNQPQHF. Using reference TRBV28 and TRBJ1-5 for the parts outside the CDR3, the full variable domain is DVKVTQSSRYLVKRTGEKVFLECVQDMDHENMFWYRQDPGLGLRLIYFSYDVKMKEKGDIPEGYSVSREKKERFSLILESASTNQTSMYLCASSPREGSNQPQHFGDGTRLSIL.

At least ten counts were recorded for this clonotype. The chain couples TRBV6-2 or TRBV6-3 to TRBJ1-5; weak D call: TRBD1 (5 bases). Germline V gene sequence: CDR1 MNHEY, CDR2 SVGEGT. V was cut by 2 bases and J by 2 bases, with 10 bases left in between. The CDR3 length is 15 residues. In DNA, the CDR3 is TGTGCCAGCAGTTACGGCGGGACGGGCAATCAGCCCCAGCATTTT. Amino acid sequence: CASSYGGTGNQPQHF.